The 8 T cell receptor beta chains below come from one sample, sequenced in a study of molecular identifiers for immune sequencing clone quantification. TCRdb recomputed calls from the PCR reads with MiXCR, one row per CDR3 protein. The sample has over 70,000 distinct CDR3 sequences; 20% to 25% are singletons. Sequencing input: naive CD8+ T cells from blood, with Jurkat cell RNA spiked in. Subset meaning: FACS-sorted CD8+CD4-CCR7+CD45RA+ naive T cells. These TCRs come from a human donor in good health. Some libraries in this study had Jurkat cell RNA spiked in.

This clonotype was seen repeatedly, ten times or more. The chain carries TRBV6-5 and TRBJ2-3; 10 nucleotides line up with TRBD1. The CDR3 has 15 residues. Germline V gene lookup returns CDR1 MNHEY and CDR2 SVGAGI. J was trimmed by 5 bases and V by 7 bases; bases with no gene match: 9. This CDR3 reads CASTPGTGELDTQYF. Here the CDR3 DNA reads TGTGCCAGCACTCCCGGGACAGGGGAATTAGATACGCAGTATTTT.

The chain uses TRBV20-1 and TRBJ2-3; TRBD2 matches 9 bases. With V trimmed by 1 base and J by 2 bases, 10 bases remained unmatched. The CDR3 is 17 residues long. The germline gives CDR1 DFQATT, CDR2 SNEGSKA (reference sequence). The CDR3 DNA reads as TGCAGTGCTAGAGTGAGGGCTAGCGGGGAGCACACAGATACGCAGTATTTT. This sequence encodes CSARVRASGEHTDTQYF.

This rearrangement joins TRBV13 to TRBJ2-3; TRBD1 matches 8 bases. J was trimmed by 6 bases and V by 5 bases; bases with no gene match: 7. The germline gives CDR1 PRHDT, CDR2 FYEKMQ (reference sequence). The CDR3 is 14 amino acids. The CDR3 is CASSLDRAGDTQYF. Written as DNA, the CDR3 is TGTGCCAGCAGCCTGGACAGGGCGGGGGATACGCAGTATTTT.

The chain combines TRBV7-2 with TRBJ2-7; possible D gene TRBD2, 5 bases. Trimming took off 4 bases at V and 1 base at J, with 26 bases between the two ends. The germline gives CDR1 SGHTA, CDR2 FQGNSA. The length of the CDR3 is 19 residues. The CDR3 nucleotides are TGTGCCAGCAGCTCCCTGGTGTTTGCTAACGGGGTCAGATCCTACGAGCAGTACTTC. Its protein is CASSSLVFANGVRSYEQYF.

The genes are TRBV7-2 and TRBJ2-1; no clear D. There are 14 residues in the CDR3. The germline V gene encodes CDR1 SGHTA and CDR2 FQGNSA. V lost 2 bases, J lost 4 bases, and 9 bases lay in between. CDR3 nucleotide sequence: TGTGCCAGCAGCTTATCATTGGGGTACAATGAGCAGTTCTTC. This gives the protein CASSLSLGYNEQFF.

Regarding this clonotype: With a much larger clone just one base away, this may be a read error. The V gene is TRBV7-2, the J gene TRBJ2-7, with TRBD2 matching over 8 bases. Germline values: CDR1 SGHTA, CDR2 FQGNSA. The CDR3 is 15 amino acids. Unmatched junction bases numbered 9, after V lost 5 bases and J lost 3 bases. CDR3 sequence: CASSPSERGHYEQYF. The CDR3 DNA reads as TGTGCCAGCAGCCCCTCTGAGCGGGGGCACTACGAGCAGTACTTC.

Regarding this clonotype: This could be a read error, since a much larger clone is one nucleotide away. The CDR3 region is CSALSGRAPPYNEQYF. In DNA form, the CDR3 reads TGCAGTGCTCTAAGCGGGAGGGCTCCCCCCTACAATGAGCAGTACTTC. J is TRBJ2-1 and V is TRBV20-1, with 10 bases fitting TRBD2. The J call is uncertain, as TRBJ2-7 better fits the DNA end. The germline V gene has CDR1 DFQATT and CDR2 SNEGSKA (reference sequence). The CDR3 has 16 amino acids.

This clonotype has more than one count but fewer than ten. The rearrangement uses TRBV5-6 and TRBJ2-1, with 9 bases matching TRBD1. This CDR3 contains 18 residues. With 1 base clipped from V and 0 bases from J, the junction kept 8 bases outside the gene matches. The germline CDR1 and CDR2 sequences are SGHDT and YYEEEE. Here the CDR3 DNA reads TGTGCCAGCAGCTTGTGGGTGACAGGGGGAAGCTCCTACAATGAGCAGTTCTTC. It specifies CASSLWVTGGSSYNEQFF.